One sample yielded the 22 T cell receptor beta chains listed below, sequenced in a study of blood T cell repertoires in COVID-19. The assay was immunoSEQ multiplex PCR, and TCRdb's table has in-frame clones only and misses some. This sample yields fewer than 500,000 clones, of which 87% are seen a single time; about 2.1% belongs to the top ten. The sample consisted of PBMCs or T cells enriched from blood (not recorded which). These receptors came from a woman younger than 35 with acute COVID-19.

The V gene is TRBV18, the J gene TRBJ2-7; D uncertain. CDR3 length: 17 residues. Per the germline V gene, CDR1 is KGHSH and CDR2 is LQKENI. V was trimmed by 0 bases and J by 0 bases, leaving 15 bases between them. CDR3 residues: CASSPPGVPWSSYEQYF. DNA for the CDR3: TGTGCCAGCTCACCACCGGGTGTTCCTTGGAGCTCCTACGAGCAGTACTTC. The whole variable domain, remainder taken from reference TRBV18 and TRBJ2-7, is NAGVMQNPRHLVRRRGQEARLRCSPMKGHSHVYWYRQLPEEGLKFMVYLQKENIIDESGMPKERFSAEFPKEGPSILRIQQVVRGDSAAYFCASSPPGVPWSSYEQYFGPGTRLTVT.

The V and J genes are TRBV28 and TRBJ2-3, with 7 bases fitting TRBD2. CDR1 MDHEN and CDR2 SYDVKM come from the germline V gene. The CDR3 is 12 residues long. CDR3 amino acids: CALQASGDTQYF. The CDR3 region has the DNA TGTGCACTGCAGGCTAGCGGAGATACGCAGTATTTT.

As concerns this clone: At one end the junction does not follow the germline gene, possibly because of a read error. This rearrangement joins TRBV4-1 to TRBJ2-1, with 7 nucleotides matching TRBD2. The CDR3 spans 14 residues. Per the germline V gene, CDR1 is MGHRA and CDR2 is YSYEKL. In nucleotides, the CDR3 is TGCGCCAGCAGCCAAGAAGCAGGTGGGAGGGCCAAGATCTTC. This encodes CASSQEAGGRAKIF.

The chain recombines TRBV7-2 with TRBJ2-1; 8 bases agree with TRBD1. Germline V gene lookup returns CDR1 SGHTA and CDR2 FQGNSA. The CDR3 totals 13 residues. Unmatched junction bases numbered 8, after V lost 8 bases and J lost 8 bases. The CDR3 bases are TGTGCCAGCCGGACAGGGTCTCGCGATGAGCAGTTCTTC. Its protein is CASRTGSRDEQFF.

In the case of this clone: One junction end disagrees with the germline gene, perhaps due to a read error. Written as DNA, the CDR3 is TGTGCCAGTAGTATCACCCAGGGCAACCAGCCCCAGCATTTT. Its translation is CASSITQGNQPQHF. V usage is TRBV19 and J usage is TRBJ1-5, with D perhaps matching TRBD1 (5 bases). This CDR3 comprises 14 residues. Germline loops: CDR1 LNHDA, CDR2 SQIVND (reference sequence).

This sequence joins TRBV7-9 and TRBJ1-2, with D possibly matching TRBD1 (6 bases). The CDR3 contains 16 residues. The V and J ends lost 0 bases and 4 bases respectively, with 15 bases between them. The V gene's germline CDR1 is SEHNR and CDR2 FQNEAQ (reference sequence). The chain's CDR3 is CASSLASGGAGYGYTF. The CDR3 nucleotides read TGTGCCAGCAGCTTAGCGTCGGGGGGCGCCGGCTATGGCTACACCTTC.

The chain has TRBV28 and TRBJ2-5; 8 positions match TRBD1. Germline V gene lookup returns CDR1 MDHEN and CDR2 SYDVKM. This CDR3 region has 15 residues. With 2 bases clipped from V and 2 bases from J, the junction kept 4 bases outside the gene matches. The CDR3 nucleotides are TGTGCCAGCAGTTTAAGCTACAGGGGGCAAGAGACCCAGTACTTC. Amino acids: CASSLSYRGQETQYF.

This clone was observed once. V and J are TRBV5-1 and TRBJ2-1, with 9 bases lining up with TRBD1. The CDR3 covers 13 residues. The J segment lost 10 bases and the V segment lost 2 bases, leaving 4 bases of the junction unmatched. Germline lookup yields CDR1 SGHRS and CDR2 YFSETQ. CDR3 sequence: CASSFGTGNEQFF. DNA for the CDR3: TGCGCCAGCAGCTTTGGGACAGGGAACGAGCAGTTCTTC.

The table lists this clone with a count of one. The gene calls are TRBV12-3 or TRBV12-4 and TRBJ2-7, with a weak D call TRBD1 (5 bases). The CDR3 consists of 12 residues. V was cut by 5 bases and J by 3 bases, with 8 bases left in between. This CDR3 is CASSPGIYEQYF. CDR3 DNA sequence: TGTGCCAGCAGTCCAGGGATCTACGAGCAGTACTTC.

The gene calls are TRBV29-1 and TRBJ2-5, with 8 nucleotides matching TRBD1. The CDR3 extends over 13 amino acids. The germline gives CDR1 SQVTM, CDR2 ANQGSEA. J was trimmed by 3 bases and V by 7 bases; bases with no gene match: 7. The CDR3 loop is CSGRQGIKETQYF. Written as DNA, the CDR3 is TGCAGCGGAAGACAGGGGATTAAAGAGACCCAGTACTTC.

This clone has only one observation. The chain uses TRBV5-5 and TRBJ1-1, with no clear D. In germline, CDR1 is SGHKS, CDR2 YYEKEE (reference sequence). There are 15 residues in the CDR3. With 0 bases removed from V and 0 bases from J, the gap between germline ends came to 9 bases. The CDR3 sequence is CASSLAEGLNTEAFF. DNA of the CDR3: TGTGCCAGCAGCTTGGCCGAGGGATTGAACACTGAAGCTTTCTTT. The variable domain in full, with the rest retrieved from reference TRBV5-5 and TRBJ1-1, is DAGVTQSPTHLIKTRGQQVTLRCSPISGHKSVSWYQQVLGQGPQFIFQYYEKEERGRGNFPDRFSARQFPNYSSELNVNALLLGDSALYLCASSLAEGLNTEAFFGQGTRLTVV.

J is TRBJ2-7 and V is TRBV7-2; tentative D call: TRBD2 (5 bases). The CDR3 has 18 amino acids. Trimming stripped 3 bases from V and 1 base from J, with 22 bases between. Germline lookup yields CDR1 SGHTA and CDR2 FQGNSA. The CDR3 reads CASSFEGLSRVTSYEQYF. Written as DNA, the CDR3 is TGTGCCAGCAGCTTTGAGGGATTGTCGAGGGTAACATCCTACGAGCAGTACTTC.

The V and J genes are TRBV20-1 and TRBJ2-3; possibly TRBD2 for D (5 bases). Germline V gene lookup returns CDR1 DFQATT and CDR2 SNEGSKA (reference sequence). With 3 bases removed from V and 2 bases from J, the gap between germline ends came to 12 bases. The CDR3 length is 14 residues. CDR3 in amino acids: CSASRGFYTDTQYF. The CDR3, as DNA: TGCAGTGCTAGTCGCGGGTTCTACACAGATACGCAGTATTTT.

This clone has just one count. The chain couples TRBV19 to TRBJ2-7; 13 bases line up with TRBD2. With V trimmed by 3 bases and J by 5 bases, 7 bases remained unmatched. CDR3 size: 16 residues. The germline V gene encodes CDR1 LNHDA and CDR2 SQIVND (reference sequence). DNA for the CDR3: TGTGCCAGTAGTATCACCGGGACTAGCGGGGCCCACGAGCAGTACTTC. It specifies CASSITGTSGAHEQYF.

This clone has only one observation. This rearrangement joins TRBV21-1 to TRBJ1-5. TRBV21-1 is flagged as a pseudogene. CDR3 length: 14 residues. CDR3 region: CASSNWEVEQPQHF. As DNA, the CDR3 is TGTGCCAGCAGCAATTGGGAGGTCGAACAGCCCCAGCATTTT.

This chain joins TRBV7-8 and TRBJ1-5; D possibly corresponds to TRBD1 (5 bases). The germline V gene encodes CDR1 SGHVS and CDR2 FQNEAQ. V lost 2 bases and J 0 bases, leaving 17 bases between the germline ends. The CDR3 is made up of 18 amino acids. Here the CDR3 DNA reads TGTGCCAGCAGCTTAAGGCAGGGCGCGGGGTATAGCAATCAGCCCCAGCATTTT. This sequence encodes CASSLRQGAGYSNQPQHF.

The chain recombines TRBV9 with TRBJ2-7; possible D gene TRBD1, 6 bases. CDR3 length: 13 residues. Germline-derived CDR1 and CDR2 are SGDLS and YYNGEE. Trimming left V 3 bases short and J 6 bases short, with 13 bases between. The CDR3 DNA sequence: TGTGCCAGCAGCGCCCCAGGGGTAGGCGAGCAGTACTTC. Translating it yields CASSAPGVGEQYF.

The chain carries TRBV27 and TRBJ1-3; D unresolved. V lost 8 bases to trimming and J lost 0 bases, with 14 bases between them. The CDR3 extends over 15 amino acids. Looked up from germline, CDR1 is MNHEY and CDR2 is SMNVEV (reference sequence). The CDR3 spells CASGRLASSGNTIYF. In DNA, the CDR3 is TGTGCCAGCGGTAGACTGGCGAGCTCTGGAAACACCATATATTTT.

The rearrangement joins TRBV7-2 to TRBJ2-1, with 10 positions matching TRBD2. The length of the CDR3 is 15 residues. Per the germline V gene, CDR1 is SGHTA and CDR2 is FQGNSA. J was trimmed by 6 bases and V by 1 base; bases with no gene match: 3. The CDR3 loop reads CASSLGPSGSNEQFF. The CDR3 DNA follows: TGTGCCAGCAGCTTAGGACCTAGCGGGAGCAATGAGCAGTTCTTC.

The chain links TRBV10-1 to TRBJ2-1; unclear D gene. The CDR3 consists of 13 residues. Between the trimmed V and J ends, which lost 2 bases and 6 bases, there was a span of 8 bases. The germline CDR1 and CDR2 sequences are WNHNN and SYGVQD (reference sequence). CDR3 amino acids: CASSEGDSNEQFF. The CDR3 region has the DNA TGCGCCAGCAGTGAGGGAGACTCCAATGAGCAGTTCTTC.

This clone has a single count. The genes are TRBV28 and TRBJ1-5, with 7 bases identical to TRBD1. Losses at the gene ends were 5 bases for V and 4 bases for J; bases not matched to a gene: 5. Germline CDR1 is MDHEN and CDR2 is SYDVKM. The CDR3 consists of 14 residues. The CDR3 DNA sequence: TGTGCCAGCAGTCCGGGACAGACTAATCAGCCCCAGCATTTT. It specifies CASSPGQTNQPQHF.

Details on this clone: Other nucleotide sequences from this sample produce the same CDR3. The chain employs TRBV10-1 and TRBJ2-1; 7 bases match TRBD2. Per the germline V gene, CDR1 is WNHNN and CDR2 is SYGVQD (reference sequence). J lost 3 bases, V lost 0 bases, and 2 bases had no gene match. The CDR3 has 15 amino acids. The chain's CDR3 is CASSESGGGYNEQFF. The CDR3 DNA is TGCGCCAGCAGTGAGTCTGGCGGGGGCTACAATGAGCAGTTCTTC.